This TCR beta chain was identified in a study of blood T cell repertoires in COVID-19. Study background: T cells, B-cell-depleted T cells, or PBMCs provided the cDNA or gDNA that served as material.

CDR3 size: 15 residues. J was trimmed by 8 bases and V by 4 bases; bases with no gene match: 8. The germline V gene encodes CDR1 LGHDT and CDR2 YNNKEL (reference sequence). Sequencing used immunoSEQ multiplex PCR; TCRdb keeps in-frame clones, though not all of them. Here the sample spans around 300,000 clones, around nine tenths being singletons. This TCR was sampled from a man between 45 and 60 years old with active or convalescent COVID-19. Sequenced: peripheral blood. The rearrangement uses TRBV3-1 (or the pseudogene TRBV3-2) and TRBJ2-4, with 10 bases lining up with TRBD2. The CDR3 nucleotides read TGTGCCAGCAGCCGGCCTAGCGGGGGAGTGTACATTCAGTACTTC. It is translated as CASSRPSGGVYIQYF.